A single sample is the source of the 25 T cell receptor beta chains below, sequenced in a study of shared clonotypes between healthy human individuals. TCRdb's table, derived via immunoSEQ multiplex PCR, lists solely in-frame clones and lacks some. The data show around 1,100,000 clones, with 60% to 80% seen just once and about 0.94% held by the top ten. Sequencing used memory CD4+ T cells from PBMCs. Specified subset: CD45RA-negative fraction. These receptors were taken from a man aged 18 to 30 in good health. Some clones in this sample may be carry-over from other donors' samples.

The chain recombines TRBV25-1 with TRBJ1-4; D is possibly TRBD1 (6 bases). The length of the CDR3 is 15 residues. V was trimmed by 9 bases and J by 5 bases, leaving 19 bases between them. The germline gives CDR1 MGHDK, CDR2 SYGVNS. The CDR3 DNA reads TGTGCCAGTGGTCCACAGGGACGGCACAATGAAAAACTGTTTTTT. It encodes CASGPQGRHNEKLFF.

This chain joins TRBV2 and TRBJ2-7, with 8 bases identical to TRBD1. Germline V CDR1 and CDR2: SNHLY, FYNNEI. V was clipped by 10 bases and J by 2 bases; unmatched bases: 10. This CDR3 contains 14 residues. Here the CDR3 DNA reads TGTGCCATCGTCGGACAGGGCCTCACCTACGAGCAGTACTTC. Its translation is CAIVGQGLTYEQYF.

CDR3 loop: CASSLGGTGGNEQYF. CDR3 DNA: TGCGCCAGCAGCTTGGGAGGGACAGGGGGCAACGAGCAGTACTTC. The genes are TRBV5-1 and TRBJ2-7; TRBD1 aligns across 12 bases. The CDR3 length is 15 residues. V gave up 0 bases and J gave up 5 bases; unmatched junction bases: 3. Germline CDR1 reads SGHRS; CDR2 reads YFSETQ. The full variable domain, its missing parts supplied by reference TRBV5-1 and TRBJ2-7, is KAGVTQTPRYLIKTRGQQVTLSCSPISGHRSVSWYQQTPGQGLQFLFEYFSETQRNKGNFPGRFSGRQFSNSRSEMNVSTLELGDSALYLCASSLGGTGGNEQYFGPGTRLTVT.

This clone was picked up one time. The rearrangement links TRBV30 to TRBJ2-5; 7 bases fit TRBD1. This CDR3 region has 15 residues. Germline trimming cut 1 base from V and 4 bases from J; bases unmatched to any gene: 9. Germline CDR1 GTSNPN, CDR2 SVGIG (reference sequence). The CDR3 bases are TGTGCCTGGAGTGCCAAGGGTTCAGGGGGAGAGACCCAGTACTTC. This translates into CAWSAKGSGGETQYF. Full variable domain (missing parts from reference TRBV30 and TRBJ2-5): SQTIHQWPATLVQPVGSPLSLECTVEGTSNPNLYWYRQAAGRGLQLLFYSVGIGQISSEVPQNLSASRPQDRQFILSSKKLLLSDSGFYLCAWSAKGSGGETQYFGPGTRLLVL.

This chain links TRBV2 with TRBJ2-7; maybe TRBD1 (5 bases). CDR3 length equals 15 residues. CDR1 and CDR2 (germline): SNHLY, FYNNEI. V gave up 2 bases and J gave up 0 bases, with 11 bases separating them. The CDR3 sequence is CASSERQLSSYEQYF. CDR3 sequence (DNA): TGTGCCAGCAGTGAAAGACAGCTATCCTCCTACGAGCAGTACTTC.

This clone appeared a single time. The chain joins TRBV28 to TRBJ2-1; 11 nucleotides line up with TRBD2. CDR1 is MDHEN, CDR2 SYDVKM, per germline. V was clipped by 6 bases and J by 8 bases; unmatched bases: 15. The CDR3 consists of 17 residues. The CDR3 DNA is TGTGCCAGCAGCCATTCTGAACTAGCGGGAGTTTTTGATGAGCAGTTCTTC. Translation: CASSHSELAGVFDEQFF.

The chain has TRBV30 and TRBJ1-1; D might be TRBD1 (5 bases). Trimming shortened V by 0 bases and J by 3 bases, and 14 bases separated the two germline ends. The CDR3 has 15 amino acids. From germline, CDR1 is GTSNPN and CDR2 SVGIG (reference sequence). The CDR3 here is CAWSVRTLVDTEAFF. The CDR3 DNA sequence: TGTGCCTGGAGTGTTAGGACACTAGTGGACACTGAAGCTTTCTTT.

This rearrangement joins TRBV11-2 to TRBJ1-2; 7 bases are shared with TRBD1. The CDR3 is 17 residues long. V gave up 7 bases and J gave up 0 bases; unmatched junction bases: 14. The V gene's germline CDR1 is SGHAT and CDR2 FQNNGV. The CDR3 region is CASTSPHRGHTNYGYTF. In nucleotides, the CDR3 is TGTGCCAGCACGAGCCCCCACAGGGGCCATACTAACTATGGCTACACCTTC.

The chain carries TRBV5-1 and TRBJ1-4, with 9 positions matching TRBD1. Germline V CDR1 and CDR2: SGHRS, YFSETQ. V shed 4 bases and J 6 bases; nucleotides not matched to a gene: 7. CDR3 size: 15 residues. The CDR3 DNA reads TGCGCCAGCAGCCGGCGGACAGGGGATTATGAAAAACTGTTTTTT. It translates to CASSRRTGDYEKLFF.

The V gene is TRBV28, the J gene TRBJ2-7, with no clear D. The CDR3 is 13 residues long. Germline CDR1 and CDR2: MDHEN and SYDVKM. The V end lost 6 bases, the J end lost 3 bases, and 12 bases lay between the germline ends. The CDR3 loop reads CASRITWGYEQYF. DNA of the CDR3: TGTGCCAGCAGGATCACCTGGGGCTACGAGCAGTACTTC.

This chain uses TRBV19 with TRBJ2-5; D gene unclear. Germline-derived CDR1 and CDR2 are LNHDA and SQIVND (reference sequence). Deletions cut 3 bases from V and 5 bases from J, with 10 bases between. The CDR3 has 13 amino acids. CDR3 bases: TGTGCCAGTAGTATCCAGGTTTTCGAGACCCAGTACTTC. It codes for CASSIQVFETQYF.

This sequence joins TRBV11-3 and TRBJ2-6; TRBD1 aligns across 7 bases. J lost 2 bases, V lost 3 bases, and 4 bases had no gene match. The CDR3 length is 16 residues. Germline assignment: CDR1 SGHNT and CDR2 YENEEA. The CDR3 is CASSLFTGAGANVLTF. The CDR3 DNA reads as TGTGCCAGCAGCTTGTTTACAGGGGCTGGGGCCAACGTCCTGACTTTC.

The sample holds one count of this clone. In DNA form, the CDR3 reads TGTGCCAGCAGCCCCGGACTAGCCAAAAACATTCAGTACTTC. It yields the protein CASSPGLAKNIQYF. The chain recombines TRBV7-6 with TRBJ2-4; D might be TRBD2 (5 bases). The CDR3 covers 14 residues. Germline V gives CDR1 SGHVS, CDR2 FNYEAQ. V shed 5 bases and J shed 0 bases, with 8 bases lying between them.

V is TRBV21-1 and J is TRBJ1-2. TRBV21-1 is noted as a pseudogene. The CDR3 runs to 13 residues. The CDR3 is CASSKARGPLGTF. The CDR3 region has the DNA TGTGCCAGCAGCAAAGCTAGGGGACCCCTGGGCACCTTC.

The chain links TRBV6-5 to TRBJ1-1, with a tentative D call TRBD1 (5 bases). CDR3 length equals 15 residues. V was pared by 2 bases and J by 4 bases, with 14 bases between. Germline V lookup: CDR1 MNHEY, CDR2 SVGAGI. CDR3: CASSYEVSRGTEAFF. CDR3 nucleotide sequence: TGTGCCAGCAGTTACGAAGTGTCGAGGGGCACTGAAGCTTTCTTT.

The J gene is TRBJ1-4, the V gene TRBV23-1, with a weak D call TRBD1 (6 bases). TRBV23-1 is designated an ORF whose function remains uncertain. V was clipped by 6 bases and J by 3 bases, with 14 bases between them. CDR3 length equals 15 residues. CDR3 bases: TGCGCCAGCAGGCCACTCGACAGGCCTAATGAAAAACTGTTTTTT. This translates into CASRPLDRPNEKLFF.

V gene TRBV11-3 combines with J gene TRBJ2-5; the D gene is possibly TRBD1 (6 bases). This CDR3 comprises 15 residues. Trimming removed 1 base from V and 3 bases from J, with 12 bases in between. CDR1 is SGHNT, CDR2 YENEEA, per germline. CDR3 sequence (DNA): TGTGCCAGCAGCTTAGGTGAAGGGGGAAAAGAGACCCAGTACTTC. It is translated as CASSLGEGGKETQYF.

This clone was found a few times. The chain uses TRBV2 and TRBJ2-3; 7 nucleotides align to TRBD2. The V segment lost 0 bases and the J segment 1 base; nucleotides outside the gene matches: 4. The CDR3 has 16 amino acids. CDR1 and CDR2 (germline): SNHLY, FYNNEI. The CDR3 DNA reads TGTGCCAGCAGTGAAGCAGGTCGGGGGGGCACAGATACGCAGTATTTT. Its protein product is CASSEAGRGGTDTQYF.

CDR3 nucleotide sequence: TGTGCCAGCAGCTTATTGCTGGGGACTAGCGGGAAAGATGAGCAGTTCTTC. Translation: CASSLLLGTSGKDEQFF. The rearrangement uses TRBV7-3 and TRBJ2-1; 13 nucleotides align to TRBD2. The V segment lost 2 bases and the J segment 8 bases; nucleotides outside the gene matches: 9. Looked up from germline, CDR1 is SGHTA and CDR2 is FQGTGA. The length of the CDR3 is 17 residues.

This clone was observed once. The chain couples TRBV6-6 to TRBJ2-7; the D is unclear. CDR1 is MNHNY, CDR2 SVGAGI, per germline (reference sequence). V shed 6 bases and J shed 1 base, with 16 bases lying between them. The CDR3 runs 15 residues. The CDR3 region is CASRSGRQKSYEQYF. The CDR3 DNA is TGTGCCAGCAGATCGGGCAGACAAAAGTCCTACGAGCAGTACTTC.

In DNA form, the CDR3 reads TGCGCCAGCAGCCAATGGAGAGGGAGCATGAACACTGAAGCTTTCTTT. It translates to CASSQWRGSMNTEAFF. V gene TRBV4-1 combines with J gene TRBJ1-1; D not certain. The CDR3 sequence is 16 residues long. The V and J ends lost 2 bases and 0 bases respectively, with 13 bases between them. Germline CDR1 is MGHRA and CDR2 is YSYEKL.

In its sample, this clone was seen once. The chain has TRBV7-2 and TRBJ2-4; 7 bases agree with TRBD1. V dropped 5 bases and J dropped 13; count of bases not matched to a gene: 8. Germline CDR1 SGHTA, CDR2 FQGNSA. The CDR3 sequence is 12 residues long. The CDR3 protein is CASSPDRIGQYF. CDR3 sequence (DNA): TGTGCCAGCAGCCCGGACAGGATCGGCCAGTACTTC.

The genes are TRBV12-5 and TRBJ2-5; 7 bases are a match to TRBD2. The CDR3 contains 15 residues. Per germline, CDR1 LGHNT and CDR2 FRNRAP. With 1 base clipped from V and 4 bases from J, the junction kept 6 bases outside the gene matches. The CDR3 DNA sequence: TGTGCTAGTGGTTTGGGCCTAGCGGAGGGAGAGACCCAGTACTTC. Encoded protein: CASGLGLAEGETQYF.

This chain uses TRBV11-2 with TRBJ2-1; 8 bases match TRBD1. Germline CDR1 SGHAT, CDR2 FQNNGV. V was pared by 4 bases and J by 5 bases, with 7 bases of the junction left unmatched. This CDR3 contains 15 residues. The CDR3 here is CASSSRQGINNEQFF. In DNA, the CDR3 is TGTGCCAGCAGCTCTAGACAGGGGATAAACAATGAGCAGTTCTTC. Complete variable domain (other parts from reference TRBV11-2 and TRBJ2-1): EAGVAQSPRYKIIEKRQSVAFWCNPISGHATLYWYQQILGQGPKLLIQFQNNGVVDDSQLPKDRFSAERLKGVDSTLKIQPAKLEDSAVYLCASSSRQGINNEQFFGPGTRLTVL.

This clone turned up a few times. The chain carries TRBV7-3 and TRBJ2-2; a weak D match, TRBD2 (6 bases). CDR3 length: 15 residues. CDR1 is SGHTA and CDR2 is FQGTGA in the germline V gene. V lost 1 base and J lost 6, with 12 bases in between. CDR3 DNA: TGTGCCAGCAGCTTAAGGTCGGGAGCGTCCGGGGAGCTGTTTTTT. It translates to CASSLRSGASGELFF.